This T cell receptor beta chain was identified in a study of blood T cell repertoires in COVID-19. Across the whole study: Both acute and convalescent COVID-19 samples were obtained from the United States, Italy and Spain. From T cells, B-cell-depleted T cells, or PBMCs came the material, which was cDNA or gDNA.

The authors' processing: Estimated nucleated cell counts came from reference gene primer amplification. Sequencing was performed with immunoSEQ multiplex PCR; in TCRdb, only in-frame clones are kept and a portion is missing. V and J calls and clone size are copied from that table; D and trimming were computed from the DNA. Of 200,000 or so clones in the sample, roughly 80% were seen once. Sequencing was performed on peripheral blood. The TCR originated in a woman older than 75 with acute or convalescent COVID-19.

CDR3 nucleotide sequence: TGTGCCAGCACAGTTTCTAACTATGGCTACACCTTC. This sequence encodes CASTVSNYGYTF. The chain links TRBV2 to TRBJ1-2; no definite D call. This CDR3 contains 12 residues. V was trimmed by 7 bases and J by 0 bases, leaving 6 bases between them. Germline V CDR1 and CDR2: SNHLY, FYNNEI.